The table lists the clone carrying this TCR beta chain with a few counts. Its antigen is not identified. The record originates from a study of response to subunit inactivated influenza vaccine. Study observations and caveats: The authors put forward the suggestion that each seasonal influenza vaccination may bring in only a limited number of new T cells.

From the RT-PCR reads, TCRdb called clonotypes with MiXCR, one entry per CDR3 protein. The table lists roughly 700,000 distinct CDR3 sequences, about 15% of them singletons. The material sequenced was PBMCs from blood, taken 11 to 12 days after vaccination. This receptor was obtained from a man in his fifties or sixties who received an inactivated influenza vaccine.

The DNA of the CDR3 is TGTGCCACCCTCGGGACTAGCGGCTACAATGAGCAGTTCTTC. Encoded protein: CATLGTSGYNEQFF. The rearrangement uses TRBV10-3 and TRBJ2-1, with 11 nucleotides matching TRBD2. Losses at the gene ends were 10 bases for V and 3 bases for J; bases not matched to a gene: 5. CDR3 length: 14 residues. CDR1 ENHRY and CDR2 SYGVKD come from the germline V gene.